This TCR beta chain was found in a study of blood T cell repertoires in COVID-19. Study information: From T cells, B-cell-depleted T cells, or PBMCs came the material, which was cDNA or gDNA.

V shed 0 bases and J shed 1 base, with 5 bases lying between them. The CDR3 is made up of 14 amino acids. The V gene's germline CDR1 is SGHDT and CDR2 YYEEEE. As originally analysed: Cell counts per sample came from amplifying reference gene primers. This table comes from immunoSEQ multiplex PCR, and its TCRdb copy is limited to in-frame clones, with some not included. The V and J calls and clone size come from that table; D and trimming were worked out from the DNA. Seen here are a few hundred thousand clones, about 89% observed once, and the top ten hold roughly 9%. As regards this clone: This specimen includes other DNA sequences encoding the same CDR3.

J is TRBJ1-5 and V is TRBV5-6; D is undetermined. The sequence came from a man in his forties who had recovered from COVID-19. Sequencing was done on a sample of PBMCs or T cells enriched from blood (not recorded which). The CDR3 coding sequence is TGTGCCAGCAGCTTGGTGGGCAGCAATCAGCCCCAGCATTTT. Translated: CASSLVGSNQPQHF.